This TCR beta chain was profiled in a study of CD4 T cells in relation to SARS-CoV-2 and coronaviruses. About the research overall: Convalescent patients had median age roughly 37 years, range 21 to 72. Crossreactive spike epitopes shared across donors were mapped to their HLA restriction. Study-level points and caveats: According to naive versus memory sequencing, detected responses are memory recall, not newly primed.

Profiled with immunoSEQ multiplex PCR; TCRdb holds only in-frame clones, not every one. Among about 38,000 clones listed, roughly 80% were seen once. Concerning this clone: Its cognate antigen is unknown.

Trimming removed 1 base from V and 1 base from J, with 9 bases in between. Germline assignment: CDR1 SGHRS and CDR2 YFSETQ. This CDR3 is built from 15 residues. Sequencing input: memory CD4+ T cells from PBMCs, cultured in vitro. The chain uses TRBV5-1 and TRBJ1-3; D possibly corresponds to TRBD1 (5 bases). The TCR sequence derives from an adult with COVID-19. The CDR3 DNA follows: TGCGCCAGCAGCTTGATGGCAGGGTCTGGAAACACCATATATTTT. Translation gives CASSLMAGSGNTIYF. The whole variable domain, filled in from reference TRBV5-1 and TRBJ1-3, reads KAGVTQTPRYLIKTRGQQVTLSCSPISGHRSVSWYQQTPGQGLQFLFEYFSETQRNKGNFPGRFSGRQFSNSRSEMNVSTLELGDSALYLCASSLMAGSGNTIYFGEGSWLTVV.